The 8 T cell receptor beta chains given below trace back to one sample, sequenced in a study of blood T cells in healthy people across ages. A second PCR, run for about 6 to 11 cycles, used a sample-barcoded 5' primer plus a J-beta primer mix. TCRdb re-derived calls from the 5' RACE reads in MiXCR, one entry per CDR3 protein. Here the sample spans about 1 million distinct CDR3 sequences, 35% to 50% being singletons. Sequencing was performed on blood. The origin of the receptors is a woman in her sixties in good health.

The gene calls are TRBV6-6 and TRBJ2-7, with 10 bases that match TRBD1. Germline CDR1 is MNHNY and CDR2 is SVGAGI (reference sequence). The ends lost 2 bases at V and 1 base at J; junction bases unmatched: 11. This CDR3 is 18 amino acids long. CDR3 residues: CASSYPLTTGGESYEQYF. The CDR3 bases are TGTGCCAGCAGTTACCCCCTAACGACAGGGGGCGAGTCCTACGAGCAGTACTTC.

The V call is TRBV12-3 or TRBV12-4, the J call TRBJ2-5, with D possibly being TRBD2 (6 bases). This CDR3 contains 17 residues. The V gene lost 5 bases and the J gene lost 5 bases, with 24 bases spanning the gap. CDR3 loop: CASSLGTGKRVLETQYF. Here the CDR3 DNA reads TGTGCCAGCAGTCTGGGGACCGGGAAGCGGGTATTGGAGACCCAGTACTTC.

This clonotype was seen more than once but under ten times. The chain combines TRBV15 with TRBJ2-7; TRBD2 matches at 8 bases. This CDR3 is built from 13 residues. CDR1 and CDR2 from the germline V gene are LNHNV and YYDKDF (reference sequence). Trimming removed 3 bases from V and 2 bases from J; junction bases left unmatched: 0. DNA of the CDR3: TGTGCCACCAGCAGCGGGAGGGCCTACGAGCAGTACTTC. Residues: CATSSGRAYEQYF.

This clonotype was observed at least ten times. The CDR3 DNA reads as TGTGCCAGCAGCTTAGTAGGGTACTACGAGCAGTACTTC. It is translated as CASSLVGYYEQYF. The V and J genes are TRBV7-2 and TRBJ2-7; no reliable D call. CDR3 size: 13 residues. Germline assignment: CDR1 SGHTA and CDR2 FQGNSA. Trimming removed 1 base from V and 3 bases from J, with 7 bases in between.

V and J are TRBV21-1 and TRBJ2-1; TRBD2, as called in the table, went unchecked against the DNA. TRBV21-1 is flagged as a pseudogene. The CDR3 spans 17 residues. The CDR3 protein is CASSRPSDRTDVNEQFF. The CDR3 DNA sequence: TGTGCCAGCAGCAGGCCCTCTGACAGAACAGACGTTAATGAGCAGTTCTTC.

This clonotype was observed at least ten times. DNA for the CDR3: TGCGCCAGCAGCCAAGATGGCGGGGTAGCCTACAATGAGCAGTTCTTC. Protein: CASSQDGGVAYNEQFF. V is TRBV4-1 and J is TRBJ2-1; maybe TRBD2 (6 bases). This CDR3 is 16 amino acids long. With 0 bases removed from V and 2 bases from J, the gap between germline ends came to 11 bases. In germline, CDR1 is MGHRA, CDR2 YSYEKL.

This clonotype was observed a few times. The chain combines TRBV7-9 with TRBJ2-1, with D unresolved. Germline V gene lookup returns CDR1 SEHNR and CDR2 FQNEAQ (reference sequence). V lost 1 base and J lost 10, with 5 bases in between. This CDR3 is built from 11 residues. DNA of the CDR3: TGTGCCAGCAGCTTAGAAGAGGAGCAGTTCTTC. This gives the protein CASSLEEEQFF.

The chain uses TRBV24-1 and TRBJ2-1, with D perhaps TRBD2 (5 bases). The DNA end is a closer match to TRBJ2-7, so the J assignment may be wrong. CDR3 size: 19 residues. Germline loops: CDR1 KGHDR, CDR2 SFDVKD. CDR3 coding DNA: TGTGCCACCAGTGATTCGGGTGGCGGGCAGGCCCCCTCCTACAATGAGCAGTACTTC. Residues: CATSDSGGGQAPSYNEQYF.